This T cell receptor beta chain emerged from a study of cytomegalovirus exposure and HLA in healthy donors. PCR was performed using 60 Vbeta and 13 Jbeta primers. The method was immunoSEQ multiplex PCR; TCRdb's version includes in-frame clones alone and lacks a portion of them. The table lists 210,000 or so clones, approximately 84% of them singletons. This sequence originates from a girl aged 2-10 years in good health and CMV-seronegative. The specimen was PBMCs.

DNA of the CDR3: TGTGCCAGCAGCTCCCCCTTTGGGGGGGGCTACGAGCAGTACTTC. Translating it yields CASSSPFGGGYEQYF. The rearrangement links TRBV7-9 to TRBJ2-7; 7 bases map to TRBD2. V gave up 4 bases and J gave up 3 bases; unmatched junction bases: 9. This CDR3 spans 15 amino acids. Germline V gene lookup returns CDR1 SEHNR and CDR2 FQNEAQ (reference sequence).